One T cell receptor (beta chain) is described in this entry. Its target is unknown. TCRdb analysed the reads with MiXCR anew, one entry per CDR3 protein. The sample gives over 55,000 distinct CDR3 sequences, 45% to 50% of which show up once; about 2% is in the top ten. Trimming took off 2 bases at V and 1 base at J, with 9 bases between the two ends. The CDR3 consists of 15 residues. The data originate from a study of type 1 regulatory T cells. Study findings and constraints: Compared with non-Tr1 cells, Tr1 cells showed a narrower TCR repertoire.

The V and J genes are TRBV12-3 or TRBV12-4 and TRBJ2-4, with D tentatively TRBD2 (5 bases). This TCR was sampled from a human donor in good health. The sequenced sample consisted of cultured non-Tr1 T cells, either the whole culture or a sorted T cell fraction (not recorded which). Written as DNA, the CDR3 is TGTGCCAGCAGTTTAAGGACTGCGGCCAAAAACATTCAGTACTTC. It specifies CASSLRTAAKNIQYF.